What follows is one T cell receptor beta chain and its context. Its antigen remains unidentified. CD8+ and CD4+ T cells from blood underwent TCR beta sequencing. The sample originates from a study of CD8 T cells in Susac syndrome. Study observations and caveats: It was acknowledged in the study that the number of individuals who were included in its TCR sequencing and HLA analysis was relatively small.

A quantity of about 0.5 to 1 ug RNA underwent reverse transcription using random hexamers. The CDR3 of TCR beta was amplified by immunoSEQ multiplex PCR across 54 Vbeta and 13 Jbeta. TCRdb redid the calling of the immunoSEQ multiplex PCR reads with MiXCR, one entry per CDR3 protein. This sample yields roughly 200,000 distinct CDR3 sequences, of which 90% to 95% are seen a single time; roughly 0.096% belongs to the top ten. This TCR was recovered from a human donor in good health. Specimen: CD4+ T cells from PBMCs.

The chain's CDR3 is CASSLGDRRNYGYTF. DNA of the CDR3: TGTGCCAGCAGCTTGGGGGACAGAAGAAACTATGGCTACACCTTC. The J gene is TRBJ1-2, the V gene TRBV5-6; the match to TRBD1 covers 7 bases. This CDR3 region has 15 residues. CDR1 is SGHDT, CDR2 YYEEEE, per germline. V lost 0 bases to trimming and J lost 2 bases; unmatched junction nucleotides: 4.